Listed here is a single T cell receptor (beta chain). This sample was included in a study of OX40 agonist ivuxolimab in advanced cancers. Libraries were prepared by immunoSEQ multiplex PCR; TCRdb keeps only in-frame clonotypes and omits some of them. The table shows some 80,000 clones, with 85% to 90% occurring only once. Trimming shortened V by 3 bases and J by 1 base, and 15 bases separated the two germline ends. There are 15 residues in the CDR3. CDR1 is GTSNPN and CDR2 is SVGIG in the germline V gene (reference sequence). Sequencing used CD4+ or CD8+ T cells sorted from blood, obtained in a trial of the OX40 agonist ivuxolimab. V gene TRBV30 combines with J gene TRBJ1-1; D gene uncertain. The TCR originated in an adult with an advanced solid tumor such as melanoma, head and neck, liver or kidney cancer. The CDR3 region has the DNA TGTGCCTGGAGGGTACCGCGACGGTCGAACACTGAAGCTTTCTTT. This sequence encodes CAWRVPRRSNTEAFF.